One and the same sample provided the 11 T cell receptor beta chains below, sequenced in a study of CD8 T cells in Susac syndrome (dated by TCRdb to the late 2010s). The method behind the library was the immunoSEQ multiplex PCR assay. RNA was extracted using the RNeasy kit, and about 0.5 to 1 ug of the RNA was reverse transcribed with random hexamers. Using fastp at Q25 and MiXCR, TCRdb reprocessed the public reads and kept productive beta chains. One record per CDR3 amino acid sequence lists the most common genes and DNA. The sample table lists 350,000 to 550,000 distinct CDR3 sequences, approximately 85% of them with a count of one. The leading ten clones occupy around 0.12% of the sample. Sequences were obtained from CD8+ T cells from PBMCs. The receptor set was obtained from a human donor with multiple sclerosis.

The chain has TRBV27 and TRBJ2-7, with 7 bases that match TRBD2. This CDR3 has 12 residues. The J segment lost 4 bases and the V segment lost 5 bases, leaving 2 bases of the junction unmatched. Germline V CDR1 and CDR2: MNHEY, SMNVEV (reference sequence). The CDR3 nucleotides read TGTGCCAGCAGTCCCGGGAGGTACGAGCAGTACTTC. Protein: CASSPGRYEQYF.

This chain connects TRBV4-1 to TRBJ2-1, with 7 bases that match TRBD2. The trim removed 1 base at V and 2 bases at J, leaving 2 bases unmatched. Per the germline V gene, CDR1 is MGHRA and CDR2 is YSYEKL. The CDR3 extends over 15 amino acids. In nucleotides, the CDR3 is TGCGCCAGCAGCCAAGCCAGCGGGACCTACAATGAGCAGTTCTTC. Protein: CASSQASGTYNEQFF.

The rearrangement links TRBV27 to TRBJ1-4, with D uncertain. V lost 5 bases and J lost 2, with 15 bases in between. This CDR3 is built from 16 residues. CDR1 is MNHEY, CDR2 SMNVEV, per germline (reference sequence). The CDR3 DNA follows: TGTGCCAGCAGTGAGGAGGGATTGAGGACTAATGAAAAACTGTTTTTT. Translated: CASSEEGLRTNEKLFF.

The chain's CDR3 is CASSLTSDHTGELFF. The CDR3 DNA reads as TGTGCCAGCAGTCTAACTAGCGACCACACCGGGGAGCTGTTTTTT. The rearrangement links TRBV6-4 to TRBJ2-2; 7 bases are a match to TRBD2. Germline V gene sequence: CDR1 MRHNA, CDR2 SNTAGT. Losses at the gene ends were 5 bases for V and 3 bases for J; bases not matched to a gene: 6. The CDR3 length is 15 residues.

The chain combines TRBV7-9 with TRBJ2-6, with a weak D call TRBD2 (5 bases). The CDR3 extends over 17 amino acids. Germline V CDR1 and CDR2: SEHNR, FQNEAQ (reference sequence). The V end lost 5 bases, the J end lost 2 bases, and 16 bases lay between the germline ends. The CDR3 DNA sequence: TGTGCCAGCAGCAGACTTATATGGAGGACTGGGGCCAACGTCCTGACTTTC. It specifies CASSRLIWRTGANVLTF.

In its sample, this clonotype was seen a few times. The chain links TRBV6-1 to TRBJ1-3, with D tentatively TRBD1 (6 bases). This CDR3 is built from 14 residues. V was shortened by 5 bases and J by 4 bases, with 12 bases between the two germline ends. The V gene's germline CDR1 is MNHNS and CDR2 SASEGT. CDR3 bases: TGTGCCAGCAGTCCTGACAGGTGGGGAAACACCATATATTTT. As protein: CASSPDRWGNTIYF.

The V and J genes are TRBV4-1 and TRBJ2-7, with D unclear. This CDR3 comprises 13 residues. V was shortened by 0 bases and J by 4 bases, with 7 bases between the two germline ends. CDR1 MGHRA and CDR2 YSYEKL come from the germline V gene. The CDR3 reads CASSQDLTYEQYF. CDR3 nucleotides: TGCGCCAGCAGCCAAGATCTGACTTACGAGCAGTACTTC.

The rearrangement joins TRBV4-1 to TRBJ2-5, with unresolved D. V was shortened by 1 base and J by 1 base, with 7 bases between the two germline ends. Germline assignment: CDR1 MGHRA and CDR2 YSYEKL. The CDR3 length is 14 residues. CDR3 loop: CASSQGWAQETQYF. Written as DNA, the CDR3 is TGCGCCAGCAGCCAAGGTTGGGCCCAAGAGACCCAGTACTTC.

The CDR3 nucleotides are TGTGCCAGCAGCCGCGAGAGTTGGACTGAAGCTTTCTTT. The encoded protein is CASSRESWTEAFF. The rearrangement uses TRBV28 and TRBJ1-1, with unresolved D. The CDR3 covers 13 residues. Trimming removed 6 bases from V and 5 bases from J, with 13 bases in between. CDR1 is MDHEN, CDR2 SYDVKM, per germline.

This chain uses TRBV20-1 with TRBJ2-1; 9 nucleotides align to TRBD2. Per the germline V gene, CDR1 is DFQATT and CDR2 is SNEGSKA (reference sequence). The CDR3 loop spans 17 amino acids. V trimming: 6 bases; J trimming: 4 bases; junction bases outside the gene matches: 16. CDR3 sequence reads: CSAKSVIAGVDYNEQFF. As DNA, the CDR3 is TGCAGTGCCAAATCGGTTATAGCGGGAGTCGATTACAATGAGCAGTTCTTC.

As regards this clonotype: The junction does not match germline at one end; this may be a read error. This chain connects TRBV11-2 to TRBJ2-6; D perhaps matches TRBD1 (8 bases). Germline CDR1 and CDR2: SGHAT and FQNNGV. This CDR3 is 12 amino acids long. CDR3 coding DNA: TGTGCCAGCAGCGGGGGGGACAGGACCCTATCTTTC. Amino acids: CASSGGDRTLSF.